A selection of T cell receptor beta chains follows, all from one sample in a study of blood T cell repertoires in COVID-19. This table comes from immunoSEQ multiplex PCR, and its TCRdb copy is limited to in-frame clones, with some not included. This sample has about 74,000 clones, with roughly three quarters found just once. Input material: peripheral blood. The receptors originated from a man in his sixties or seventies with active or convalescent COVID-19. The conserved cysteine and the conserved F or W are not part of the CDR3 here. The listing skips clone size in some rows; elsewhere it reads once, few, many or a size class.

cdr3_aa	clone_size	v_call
ASSHRGSGASYDGYT	NA	TRBV7-9
ASSLTGTGYQPQH	few	TRBV5-6
ASSPQGLATDEQY	once	TRBV11-2
SASGGADPLP	NA	TRBV20-1
ASSLGFRQGTTGNTIY	NA	TRBV28
ATSSGTTYEQY	NA	TRBV28
ASSSSSGGVSYNEQF	once	TRBV28
ASSKGQPVGYGYT	NA	TRBV5-6
ASSSNGRDIQY	NA	TRBV7-9
ASSSQDINYGYT	NA	TRBV7-9
ASSMGGATNEKLF	NA	TRBV5-4
ASSYAGTGNTIY	many	TRBV6-5
ASSQDRKQPQH	NA	TRBV3-1/TRBV3-2
ASSIGGYEQY	few	TRBV19
ASSEDSSSGNTIY	once	TRBV6-1
ASRRTGVSDEQY	NA	TRBV6-5
ASSWSSNYEQY	NA	TRBV5-1
ASSRRDRVFGYT	NA	TRBV5-4
ASSLRQGGNYGYT	NA	TRBV5-4
ASSPGGEFTEAF	NA	TRBV18
ASSLAAGESTDTQY	NA	TRBV19
ASSYSSGNTIY	few	TRBV28
ASSLRQGGDEQY	NA	TRBV5-1
ASSASLQARDTGELF	NA	TRBV5-1
ASSLWDREPLSSTDTQY	many	TRBV28
ATDRGLEAF	NA	TRBV28
ASSQDRAAPLH	few	TRBV3-1/TRBV3-2
ASSSGFAQDTQY	few	TRBV5-5
ASSPRVNSPLH	NA	TRBV14
ACPMGGWADTQY	NA	TRBV30
ASSLGANYGYT	NA	TRBV5-4
ASSLRGIYTGELF	NA	TRBV5-6
ASSYGAASGPQH	NA	TRBV6-6
ASSSSGGTGELF	NA	TRBV7-2
ASRPLKGLIYNEQF	NA	TRBV11-2
ASSKTGGRVGNEQF	NA	TRBV5-4
ASSYPTGEGGYT	once	TRBV7-9
ASKEVLTKNIQY	NA	TRBV10-1
ASSAASMGDKGYT	few	TRBV5-1
ASSPELAKNIQY	NA	TRBV11-1
ASSQGGLRETQY	NA	TRBV4-1
ASSFGYEQY	few	TRBV12-3/TRBV12-4
ASSGGTTWDTGELF	NA	TRBV9
ASSQDADTGNTIY	few	TRBV4-2
ASSLSKREQF	NA	TRBV28
ASSNQGAGANVLT	NA	TRBV2
ASRYRYGQLGETQY	NA	TRBV6-8
ASSQDFHGTDTQY	NA	TRBV14
ASSPDFAGAVGGYT	few	TRBV18
ASSVTGAEKLF	NA	TRBV11-1
SVGSRYEQY	NA	TRBV29-1
ASIAGARGYNEQF	NA	TRBV6-5
ASSTTGFTDTQY	once	TRBV9
ASSLVGVAGANVLT	NA	TRBV5-4
ASSSQQGATEAF	NA	TRBV19
ASVGQGTYEQY	NA	TRBV6-1
ASRSGQMQETQY	NA	TRBV2
ASREGYQPQH	NA	TRBV28